The 12 T cell receptor beta chains listed next were all sequenced from one sample in a study of cytomegalovirus exposure and HLA in healthy donors. The PCR used 60 Vbeta and 13 Jbeta primers. Data came from immunoSEQ multiplex PCR; TCRdb stores just in-frame clones and leaves some out. The sample holds around 170,000 clones, 65% to 85% seen once. The specimen sequenced was PBMCs. The receptors were gathered from a woman aged 45 to 65 in good health and CMV-seropositive.

The chain combines TRBV5-1 with TRBJ2-7, with 8 bases identical to TRBD1. The V segment lost 8 bases and the J segment 5 bases; nucleotides outside the gene matches: 9. The CDR3 sequence is 13 residues long. The germline CDR1 and CDR2 sequences are SGHRS and YFSETQ. CDR3 region: CASRTGRGDEQYF. As DNA, the CDR3 is TGCGCCAGTCGGACAGGGAGAGGTGACGAGCAGTACTTC.

The chain joins TRBV7-9 to TRBJ1-6; a possible D gene is TRBD1 (5 bases). Germline CDR1 reads SEHNR; CDR2 reads FQNEAQ (reference sequence). This CDR3 spans 14 amino acids. Trimming stripped 4 bases from V and 6 bases from J, with 10 bases between. The CDR3 sequence: CASSSDSINSPLHF. CDR3 DNA sequence: TGTGCCAGCAGCTCCGACAGTATTAATTCACCCCTCCACTTT.

This chain uses TRBV5-1 with TRBJ2-7; 10 bases fit TRBD1. From germline, CDR1 is SGHRS and CDR2 YFSETQ. V was clipped by 9 bases and J by 3 bases; unmatched bases: 9. CDR3 length: 14 residues. CDR3 loop: CATQSGTGDYEQYF. The CDR3 DNA follows: TGCGCCACCCAATCCGGGACAGGGGACTACGAGCAGTACTTC.

In its sample, this clone was seen a few times. This chain uses TRBV4-3 with TRBJ2-5, with 8 nucleotides matching TRBD2. V gave up 0 bases and J gave up 5 bases; unmatched junction bases: 14. Germline assignment: CDR1 LGHNA and CDR2 YSLEER. The CDR3 extends over 18 amino acids. The CDR3 loop is CASSQDGARAGGRETQYF. The DNA of the CDR3 is TGCGCCAGCAGCCAAGATGGAGCTCGGGCGGGAGGCCGCGAGACCCAGTACTTC.

For this clone: Other DNA sequences in this specimen translate into the identical CDR3. The chain carries TRBV11-2 and TRBJ2-7; D might be TRBD2 (6 bases). Germline V gives CDR1 SGHAT, CDR2 FQNNGV. Trimming shortened V by 4 bases and J by 12 bases, and 13 bases separated the two germline ends. The CDR3 loop spans 11 amino acids. DNA for the CDR3: TGTGCCAGCAGCTCCGGGGGAGGACTGTACTTC. Amino acid sequence: CASSSGGGLYF. Using reference TRBV11-2 and TRBJ2-7 for the parts outside the CDR3, the full variable domain is EAGVAQSPRYKIIEKRQSVAFWCNPISGHATLYWYQQILGQGPKLLIQFQNNGVVDDSQLPKDRFSAERLKGVDSTLKIQPAKLEDSAVYLCASSSGGGLYFGPGTRLTVT.

V gene TRBV7-2 combines with J gene TRBJ1-1; D is possibly TRBD1 (6 bases). Trimming took 6 bases from V and 4 from J, leaving 15 bases between them. The CDR3 is made up of 14 amino acids. The germline CDR1 and CDR2 sequences are SGHTA and FQGNSA. This CDR3 reads CASSYRVRGTEAFF. The CDR3 DNA reads as TGTGCCAGCAGTTACAGGGTCAGAGGCACTGAAGCTTTCTTT. Full variable domain (rest looked up from reference TRBV7-2 and TRBJ1-1): GAGVSQSPSNKVTEKGKDVELRCDPISGHTALYWYRQSLGQGLEFLIYFQGNSAPDKSGLPSDRFSAERTGGSVSTLTIQRTQQEDSAVYLCASSYRVRGTEAFFGQGTRLTVV.

The chain recombines TRBV11-2 with TRBJ1-1; D perhaps matches TRBD1 (5 bases). Germline V gene data show CDR1 as SGHAT and CDR2 as FQNNGV. The CDR3 is 14 residues long. Deletions cut 1 base from V and 5 bases from J, with 11 bases between. The CDR3 here is CASSLGVGVTEAFF. The CDR3 DNA follows: TGTGCCAGCAGCTTAGGAGTAGGGGTGACTGAAGCTTTCTTT.

This rearrangement joins TRBV28 to TRBJ2-7; 9 nucleotides line up with TRBD1. J lost 1 base, V lost 7 bases, and 5 bases had no gene match. From germline, CDR1 is MDHEN and CDR2 SYDVKM. The CDR3 contains 14 residues. This CDR3 reads CASNPGTGSYEQYF. The CDR3, as DNA: TGTGCCAGCAACCCCGGGACAGGGTCCTACGAGCAGTACTTC.

The chain couples TRBV4-2 to TRBJ2-5, with 8 bases fitting TRBD2. The DNA end is more similar to TRBJ2-7, so the J call may be wrong. In germline, CDR1 is LGHNA, CDR2 YNFKEQ. This CDR3 is built from 17 residues. CDR3 coding DNA: TGTGCCAGCAGCCAGGACGCCCTAGCGGGTATAACCTACGAGCAGTACTTC. As protein: CASSQDALAGITYEQYF.

The chain recombines TRBV27 with TRBJ1-2, with TRBD1 matching 9 bases. CDR3 length: 14 amino acids. The V segment lost 4 bases and the J segment 4 bases; nucleotides outside the gene matches: 4. CDR1 is MNHEY, CDR2 SMNVEV, per germline (reference sequence). The CDR3 reads CASSSGTGTYGYTF. The CDR3 region has the DNA TGTGCCAGCAGTTCCGGGACAGGGACCTATGGCTACACCTTC.

This clone was counted between two and nine times. This chain links TRBV5-6 with TRBJ1-4; 9 bases match TRBD1. The CDR3 contains 14 residues. Germline assignment: CDR1 SGHDT and CDR2 YYEEEE. V shed 2 bases, J shed 6 bases, and the junction held 2 bases outside the gene matches. CDR3 region: CASSLTGGYEKLFF. CDR3 coding DNA: TGTGCCAGCAGCTTAACAGGGGGCTATGAAAAACTGTTTTTT.

The chain carries TRBV7-8 and TRBJ1-2, with TRBD1 as a possible D gene (6 bases). Germline CDR1 and CDR2: SGHVS and FQNEAQ. Between the trimmed V and J ends, which lost 4 bases and 2 bases, there was a span of 8 bases. The CDR3 sequence is 13 residues long. CDR3 region: CASSSGQNYGYTF. CDR3 in DNA: TGTGCCAGCAGCTCCGGACAGAACTATGGCTACACCTTC.